A selection of T cell receptor beta chains follows, all from one sample in a study of T cells in Graves' hyperthyroidism and ophthalmopathy. A single record per CDR3 protein comes from TCRdb applying MiXCR to the multiplex PCR reads. This sample yields about 690,000 distinct CDR3 sequences, of which 15% to 20% are seen a single time; around 15% belongs to the top ten. Material for sequencing was blood. These receptors all stem from a man in his fifties with Graves' hyperthyroidism. Both conserved end residues are part of each CDR3.

V	J	CDR3
TRBV10-3	TRBJ1-1	CAISESGDGEAFF
TRBV10-3	TRBJ1-2	CAIRLAGSSHYGYTF
TRBV2	TRBJ1-1	CASNPGGAGFDTEAFF
TRBV27	TRBJ2-1	CASSSISGSQFQGEQFF
TRBV5-1	TRBJ2-1	CASSLAVAGEVEQFF
TRBV25-1	TRBJ2-7	CASSDRLGNEQYF
TRBV7-2	TRBJ2-3	CASSFASGRTTDTQYF
TRBV28	TRBJ2-5	CASSSNGRAQETQYF
TRBV19	TRBJ2-7	CATWTSGSTYSSYEQYF
TRBV7-2	TRBJ2-7	CASSSARDDYEQYF
TRBV28	TRBJ1-2	CASSFLAGGPYGYTF
TRBV7-2	TRBJ2-5	CASSPGGGLETQYF
TRBV5-1	TRBJ2-1	CASSTLPPLQGPDGSEQFF
TRBV11-1	TRBJ1-2	CASSLETGTSPAYGYTF
TRBV7-3	TRBJ2-1	CASSLNPYGTSGYNEQFF
TRBV28	TRBJ2-7	CASSRDSSYEQYF
TRBV28	TRBJ2-7	CASLHQGAPYEQYF
TRBV12-3/TRBV12-4	-	CASSRARGDYNEQYF
TRBV5-4	TRBJ1-1	CASSPGGQNTEAFF
TRBV7-3	TRBJ2-1	CASSLLGGTYNEQFF
TRBV20-1	TRBJ2-5	CSATTPSGPQETQYF
TRBV7-9	TRBJ2-1	CASSLVREESNEQFF